A selection of T cell receptor beta chains follows, all from one sample in a study of shared clonotypes between healthy human individuals. Only in-frame clones appear in the TCRdb table, and some are missing; sequencing was by immunoSEQ multiplex PCR. The sample has about 1.5 million clones, nearly 99% seen once; the top ten hold roughly 0.45%. Sequenced input: naive CD4+ T cells sorted from blood. These receptor sequences come from a man under 40 in good health. Each CDR3 is given with its conserved first and last residue. The order of the fields is V gene, J gene, CDR3 protein.

V: TRBV5-1
J: TRBJ2-1
CDR3: CASALLSGAPPFF

V: TRBV2
J: TRBJ2-1
CDR3: CASSERTKQFF

V: TRBV5-1
J: TRBJ1-3
CDR3: CASSLGIFGSGNTIYF

V: TRBV28
J: TRBJ1-5
CDR3: CATVEGGEGNQPQHF

V: TRBV28
J: TRBJ1-2
CDR3: CASSPTIVYGYTF

V: TRBV11-2
J: TRBJ2-7
CDR3: CASSLGQGGYEQYF

V: TRBV29-1
J: TRBJ1-1
CDR3: CSVTGGRATTEAFF

V: TRBV5-6
J: TRBJ2-1
CDR3: CASSLAQRERYNEQFF

V: TRBV7-9
J: TRBJ2-7
CDR3: CASSLLAGGPEQYF

V: TRBV5-1
J: TRBJ1-4
CDR3: CASSLEGASTEKLFF

V: TRBV12-5
J: TRBJ2-1
CDR3: CASGPGLGGVSSYNEQFF

V: TRBV6-1
J: TRBJ2-7
CDR3: CASSERIANYEQYF

V: TRBV28
J: TRBJ2-7
CDR3: CASSPGTVISYEQYF

V: TRBV10-1
J: TRBJ2-1
CDR3: CASGPSGGNEQFF

V: TRBV5-6
J: TRBJ2-5
CDR3: CASSQTGQETQYF

V: TRBV2
J: TRBJ2-7
CDR3: CASRPSLRSYEQYF

V: TRBV6-6
J: TRBJ2-7
CDR3: CASSIGQATYEQYF

V: TRBV7-3
J: TRBJ2-1
CDR3: CASSSFSGEQFF

V: TRBV9
J: TRBJ2-1
CDR3: CASSVDGGTYNEQFF

V: TRBV12-5
J: TRBJ2-5
CDR3: CASGLTLAGGGETQYF

V: TRBV7-6
J: TRBJ1-1
CDR3: CASSLERNTEAFF

V: TRBV11-3
J: TRBJ2-4
CDR3: CASSLTSKNIQYF

V: TRBV6-4
J: TRBJ2-1
CDR3: CASSSPGLAGVNEQFF

V: TRBV30
J: TRBJ1-4
CDR3: CAWSVEMSGEKLFF

V: TRBV7-6
J: TRBJ1-2
CDR3: CASSSQRGFYGYTF

V: TRBV7-3
J: TRBJ1-3
CDR3: CASSPGGFGNTIYF

V: TRBV4-2
J: TRBJ2-7
CDR3: CASSQAPLAGGVYEQYF

V: TRBV6-5
J: TRBJ2-1
CDR3: CASSPTSGRAGEQFF

V: TRBV15
J: TRBJ2-1
CDR3: CATTPRDRVGNEQFF

V: TRBV28
J: TRBJ2-1
CDR3: CASSLIGGNEQFF

V: TRBV7-2
J: TRBJ1-2
CDR3: CASSSRSNYGYTF

V: TRBV18
J: TRBJ2-2
CDR3: CASSPDGINTGELFF

V: TRBV4-2
J: TRBJ2-7
CDR3: CASSQDPGRAAYEQYF

V: TRBV5-4
J: TRBJ2-2
CDR3: CASSSPVAPGDRGTGELFF

V: TRBV19
J: TRBJ2-1
CDR3: CASSYTRDEQFF

V: TRBV4-3
J: TRBJ2-3
CDR3: CASSLSSGSTDTQYF

V: TRBV7-6
J: TRBJ2-7
CDR3: CASSFSGSLTRAAVQYF

V: TRBV4-1
J: TRBJ2-3
CDR3: CASSQEGDTQYF

V: TRBV7-9
J: TRBJ2-1
CDR3: CATAHEQFF

V: TRBV27
J: TRBJ1-2
CDR3: CASSFKQNYGYTF

V: TRBV5-5
J: TRBJ2-7
CDR3: CASSLVPGQGPEQYF

V: TRBV5-6
J: TRBJ2-1
CDR3: CASSFRGSSYNEQFF

V: TRBV28
J: TRBJ2-5
CDR3: CASSFLQETQYF

V: TRBV10-1
J: TRBJ2-7
CDR3: CATETAGEPYEQYF

V: TRBV19
J: TRBJ1-5
CDR3: CASSTNHRQGVVIQPQHF

V: TRBV28
J: TRBJ2-5
CDR3: CASSLRPQETQYF

V: TRBV20-1
J: TRBJ2-7
CDR3: CSARHLYEQYF

V: TRBV7-2
J: TRBJ2-7
CDR3: CASSLSYASYEQYF

V: TRBV19
J: TRBJ1-5
CDR3: CASSIDRARDQPQHF

V: TRBV25-1
J: TRBJ2-7
CDR3: CASSEKLGPNFYEQYF

V: TRBV30
J: TRBJ2-1
CDR3: CAWNRLSSYNEQFF

V: TRBV7-6
J: TRBJ2-1
CDR3: CASRDHPGLAGVGSYNEQFF

V: TRBV29-1
J: TRBJ1-2
CDR3: CSVRTSIYGYTF

V: TRBV7-6
J: TRBJ2-7
CDR3: CASSLGGIGIQIYEQYF

V: TRBV6-6
J: TRBJ1-1
CDR3: CASSYSRETGSEAFF

V: TRBV5-4
J: TRBJ1-2
CDR3: CASSRIGPAMGYGYTF

V: TRBV5-1
J: TRBJ1-1
CDR3: CASSWDSLLNTEAFF

V: TRBV7-8
J: TRBJ2-4
CDR3: CASSSNLGQGSNIQYF

V: TRBV19
J: TRBJ2-2
CDR3: CASSIGTGELFF